These 18 T cell receptor beta chains came from one sample sequenced in a study of post-analysis software for immune sequencing data. Study conclusions and caveats: There were a handful of TRBV segments more frequent in patients than controls, and TRBV5-6, TRBV5-1 and TRBV20-1 were among them.

What these receptors recognize is not known. Sequencing libraries made from TCR beta cDNA carried unique molecular identifiers. Each CDR3 protein is one row after TCRdb ran MiXCR on the PCR reads. The table has around 770,000 distinct CDR3 sequences, about 43% seen once. The specimen sequenced was blood. Source of these receptors: a girl aged 5-17 years with multiple sclerosis.

J is TRBJ2-7 and V is TRBV27, with 8 positions matching TRBD1. CDR1 is MNHEY, CDR2 SMNVEV, per germline (reference sequence). The V and J ends lost 6 bases and 3 bases, in that order; junction bases with no gene match: 7. The CDR3 has 14 amino acids. This CDR3 is CASRKQGVGYEQYF. CDR3 sequence (DNA): TGTGCCAGCAGAAAACAGGGGGTAGGCTACGAGCAGTACTTC.

This clonotype occurred a few times. At one end the junction does not follow the germline gene, possibly because of a read error. The chain is built from TRBV20-1 and TRBJ2-3, with 13 positions matching TRBD2. This CDR3 is 17 amino acids long. Germline CDR1 is DFQATT and CDR2 is SNEGSKA (reference sequence). CDR3 sequence: CSARGGLAGSSTDTQYF. DNA of the CDR3: TGCAGTGCTAGGGGGGGACTAGCGGGATCTAGTACAGACACGCAGTATTTT.

This clonotype appeared a few times. This rearrangement joins TRBV21-1 to TRBJ1-2. TRBV21-1 constitutes a pseudogene. This CDR3 contains 9 residues. For the CDR3, the DNA is TGTGCCAGGGATTATGGCTACACCTTC. Its translation: CARDYGYTF.

This clonotype was counted between two and nine times. The chain recombines TRBV4-1 with TRBJ2-1, with a possible D match to TRBD2 (6 bases). Germline CDR1 is MGHRA and CDR2 is YSYEKL. The CDR3 extends over 18 amino acids. Trimming stripped 4 bases from V and 8 bases from J, with 27 bases between. The CDR3 region has the DNA TGCGCCAGCAGCCTAATTGAAACGGGATCCATAGCGGTGCATGAGCAGTTCTTC. This gives the protein CASSLIETGSIAVHEQFF.

The chain carries TRBV5-1 and TRBJ1-1; weak D call: TRBD1 (6 bases). The CDR3 runs 14 residues. V was cut by 3 bases and J by 8 bases, with 17 bases left in between. Germline V gene sequence: CDR1 SGHRS, CDR2 YFSETQ. CDR3 sequence (DNA): TGCGCCAGCAGCTGGGACACAGGGTTAAAGGAAGCTTTCTTT. Its protein product is CASSWDTGLKEAFF.

This clonotype was counted only a few times. V and J are TRBV5-1 and TRBJ2-7, with TRBD2 matching over 8 bases. V lost 3 bases, J lost 7 bases, and 12 bases stayed unmatched. CDR1 and CDR2 (germline): SGHRS, YFSETQ. CDR3 length: 15 residues. In nucleotides, the CDR3 is TGCGCCAGCAGCTCGACGAGCGGGAGTCGGCGGGAGCAGTACTTC. Translating gives CASSSTSGSRREQYF.

The table lists this clonotype with many counts. The chain is built from TRBV9 and TRBJ2-3; TRBD2 is a possible D gene (6 bases). V shed 1 base and J shed 0 bases, with 9 bases lying between them. Looked up from germline, CDR1 is SGDLS and CDR2 is YYNGEE. This CDR3 spans 15 amino acids. CDR3 loop: CASSVWGGSTDTQYF. For the CDR3, the DNA is TGTGCCAGCAGCGTATGGGGAGGCAGCACAGATACGCAGTATTTT.

The chain carries TRBV12-3 or TRBV12-4 and TRBJ2-1; D unclear. The V end was cut by 7 bases, the J end by 7 bases, with 17 bases between. The CDR3 sequence is 14 residues long. CDR3 coding DNA: TGTGCCAGCACCTTGGGGTCCTCTGGGAATGAGCAGTTCTTC. Its protein product is CASTLGSSGNEQFF.

The chain is built from TRBV29-1 and TRBJ2-5, with 10 bases matching TRBD1. Trimming at V came to 7 bases and at J to 4 bases, leaving 9 bases not matched to a gene. There are 14 residues in the CDR3. The germline V gene has CDR1 SQVTM and CDR2 ANQGSEA. CDR3 bases: TGCAGCGGACGGGACAGGGGATCTATAGAGACCCAGTACTTC. Translation: CSGRDRGSIETQYF.

The chain carries TRBV7-9 and TRBJ1-5; no clear D gene. V was trimmed by 4 bases and J by 7 bases, leaving 14 bases between them. The CDR3 loop spans 14 amino acids. Germline assignment: CDR1 SEHNR and CDR2 FQNEAQ (reference sequence). In nucleotides, the CDR3 is TGTGCCAGCAGCTATAGTGATTTCGAACAGCCCCAGCATTTT. It yields the protein CASSYSDFEQPQHF.

This clonotype was picked up a small number of times. The genes are TRBV6-6 and TRBJ2-3; D may match TRBD1 or TRBD2 (5 bases each). The CDR3 is made up of 11 amino acids. Trimming removed 2 bases from V and 8 bases from J, with 5 bases in between. Germline V CDR1 and CDR2: MNHNY, SVGAGI (reference sequence). Written as DNA, the CDR3 is TGTGCCAGCAGTTACGGGACTACGCAGTATTTT. Its protein product is CASSYGTTQYF.

The chain employs TRBV4-3 and TRBJ2-7; D is perhaps TRBD2 (5 bases). CDR1 and CDR2 (germline): LGHNA, YSLEER. There are 17 residues in the CDR3. Trimming left V 2 bases short and J 0 bases short, with 17 bases between. CDR3 in amino acids: CASSQYLTLGPSYEQYF. DNA for the CDR3: TGCGCCAGCAGCCAATACCTCACACTAGGACCCTCCTACGAGCAGTACTTC.

V and J are TRBV9 and TRBJ1-2; unclear D gene. Germline V gene data show CDR1 as SGDLS and CDR2 as YYNGEE. V gave up 3 bases and J gave up 6 bases, with 9 bases separating them. CDR3 length: 12 amino acids. The CDR3 loop is CASSAQRDGYTF. Here the CDR3 DNA reads TGTGCCAGCAGCGCTCAGCGGGATGGCTACACCTTC. The entire variable domain, with the rest obtained from reference TRBV9 and TRBJ1-2, is as follows: DSGVTQTPKHLITATGQRVTLRCSPRSGDLSVYWYQQSLDQGLQFLIQYYNGEERAKGNILERFSAQQFPDLHSELNLSSLELGDSALYFCASSAQRDGYTFGSGTRLTVV.

This clonotype appeared a few times. The V and J genes are TRBV5-4 and TRBJ2-7; 8 bases are a match to TRBD2. V gave up 4 bases and J gave up 3 bases; unmatched junction bases: 9. The CDR3 has 15 residues. Germline V gene data show CDR1 as SGHNT and CDR2 as YYREEE (reference sequence). CDR3 in amino acids: CASSTRREAHYEQYF. The CDR3, as DNA: TGTGCCAGCAGCACAAGGCGGGAGGCCCACTACGAGCAGTACTTC.

The V and J genes are TRBV20-1 and TRBJ2-1, with 8 bases identical to TRBD2. V was clipped by 2 bases and J by 12 bases; unmatched bases: 15. CDR3 length: 15 amino acids. Germline loops: CDR1 DFQATT, CDR2 SNEGSKA (reference sequence). As DNA, the CDR3 is TGCAGTGCTAGACTCCGGGTAGCGGGGACCCAGTCGCAGTTCTTC. Its protein product is CSARLRVAGTQSQFF.

A few counts support this clonotype. The chain employs TRBV6-1 and TRBJ2-3; D uncertain. The CDR3 totals 14 residues. The germline V and J ends were trimmed by 4 bases and 1 base, with 9 bases remaining between them. Germline CDR1 MNHNS, CDR2 SASEGT. This CDR3 reads CASSGALGTDTQYF. In nucleotides, the CDR3 is TGTGCCAGCAGTGGGGCCTTAGGCACAGATACGCAGTATTTT.

This clonotype showed up just a few times. The chain joins TRBV20-1 to TRBJ1-1; the match to TRBD1 covers 11 bases. The germline V gene encodes CDR1 DFQATT and CDR2 SNEGSKA (reference sequence). This CDR3 has 12 residues. After removal of 3 bases from V and 8 bases from J, the junction contained 2 bases not matched to a gene. The CDR3 loop is CSARDRGPEAFF. CDR3 sequence (DNA): TGCAGTGCTAGGGACAGGGGGCCCGAAGCTTTCTTT.

The chain is built from TRBV6-6 and TRBJ1-2; no clear D. Germline loops: CDR1 MNHNY, CDR2 SVGAGI (reference sequence). This CDR3 spans 11 amino acids. V was cut by 7 bases and J by 6 bases, with 9 bases left in between. The DNA for the CDR3 is TGTGCCAGCAATTCACCTCATGGCTACACCTTC. Its translation is CASNSPHGYTF.